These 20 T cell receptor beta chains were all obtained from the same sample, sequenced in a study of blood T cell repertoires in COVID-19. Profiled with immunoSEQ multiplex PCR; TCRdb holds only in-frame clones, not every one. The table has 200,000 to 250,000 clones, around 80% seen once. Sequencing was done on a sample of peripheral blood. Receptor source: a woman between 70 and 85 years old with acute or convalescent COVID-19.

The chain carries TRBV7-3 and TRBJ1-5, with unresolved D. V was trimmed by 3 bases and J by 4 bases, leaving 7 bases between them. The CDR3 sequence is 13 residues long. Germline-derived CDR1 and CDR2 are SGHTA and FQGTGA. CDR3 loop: CASSFNLNQPQHF. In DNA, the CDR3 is TGTGCCAGCAGCTTTAATCTAAATCAGCCCCAGCATTTT.

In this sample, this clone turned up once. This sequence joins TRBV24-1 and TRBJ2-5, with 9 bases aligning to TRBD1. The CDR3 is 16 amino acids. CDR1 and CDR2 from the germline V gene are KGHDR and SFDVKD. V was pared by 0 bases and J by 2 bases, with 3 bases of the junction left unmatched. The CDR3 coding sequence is TGTGCCACCAGTGATTTGCAGACAGGGGGGCAAGAGACCCAGTACTTC. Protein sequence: CATSDLQTGGQETQYF.

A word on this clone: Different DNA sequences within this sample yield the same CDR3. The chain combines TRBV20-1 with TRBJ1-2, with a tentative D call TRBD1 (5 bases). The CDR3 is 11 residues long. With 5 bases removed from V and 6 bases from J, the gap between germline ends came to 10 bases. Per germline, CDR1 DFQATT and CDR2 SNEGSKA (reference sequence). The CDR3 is CSAGGGNGYTF. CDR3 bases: TGCAGTGCTGGGGGGGGAAATGGCTACACCTTC.

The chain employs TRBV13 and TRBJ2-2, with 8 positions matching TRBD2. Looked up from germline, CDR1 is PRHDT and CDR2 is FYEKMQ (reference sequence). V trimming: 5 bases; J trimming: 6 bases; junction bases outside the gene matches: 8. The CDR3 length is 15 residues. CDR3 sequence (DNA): TGTGCCAGCAGCCCCGACGGGGGGGCATCCGGGGAGCTGTTTTTT. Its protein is CASSPDGGASGELFF.

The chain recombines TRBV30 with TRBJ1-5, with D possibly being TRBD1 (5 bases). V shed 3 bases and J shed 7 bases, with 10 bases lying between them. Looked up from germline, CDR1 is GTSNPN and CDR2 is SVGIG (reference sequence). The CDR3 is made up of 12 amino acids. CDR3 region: CAWSPGGQPQHF. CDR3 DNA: TGTGCCTGGAGCCCGGGGGGACAGCCCCAGCATTTT. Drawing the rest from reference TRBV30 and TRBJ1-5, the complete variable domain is SQTIHQWPATLVQPVGSPLSLECTVEGTSNPNLYWYRQAAGRGLQLLFYSVGIGQISSEVPQNLSASRPQDRQFILSSKKLLLSDSGFYLCAWSPGGQPQHFGDGTRLSIL.

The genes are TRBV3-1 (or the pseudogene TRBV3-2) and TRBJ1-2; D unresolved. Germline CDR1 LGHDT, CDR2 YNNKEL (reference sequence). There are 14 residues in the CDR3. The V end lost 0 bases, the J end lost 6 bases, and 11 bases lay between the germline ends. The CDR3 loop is CASSQDNAGNGYTF. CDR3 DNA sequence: TGTGCCAGCAGCCAAGATAACGCGGGGAATGGCTACACCTTC.

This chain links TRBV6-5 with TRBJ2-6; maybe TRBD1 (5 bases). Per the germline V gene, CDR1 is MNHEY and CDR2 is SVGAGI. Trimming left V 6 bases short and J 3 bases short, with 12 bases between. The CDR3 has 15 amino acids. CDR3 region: CASSPDSYGANVLTF. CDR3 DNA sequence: TGTGCCAGCAGCCCCGACAGTTATGGGGCCAACGTCCTGACTTTC.

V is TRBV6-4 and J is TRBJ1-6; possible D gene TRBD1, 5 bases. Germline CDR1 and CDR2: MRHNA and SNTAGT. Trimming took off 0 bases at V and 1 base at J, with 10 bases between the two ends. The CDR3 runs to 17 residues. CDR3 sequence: CASSDSSRDSYNSPLHF. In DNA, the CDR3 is TGTGCCAGCAGTGACTCGAGCAGGGATTCCTATAATTCACCCCTCCACTTT.

The CDR3 sequence is CAWRRQGSAEAFF. The CDR3 DNA reads TGTGCCTGGAGGAGACAGGGGTCGGCTGAAGCTTTCTTT. This chain uses TRBV30 with TRBJ1-1; 8 bases match TRBD1. CDR3 length: 13 residues. Germline loops: CDR1 GTSNPN, CDR2 SVGIG (reference sequence). V gave up 3 bases and J gave up 6 bases; unmatched junction bases: 6.

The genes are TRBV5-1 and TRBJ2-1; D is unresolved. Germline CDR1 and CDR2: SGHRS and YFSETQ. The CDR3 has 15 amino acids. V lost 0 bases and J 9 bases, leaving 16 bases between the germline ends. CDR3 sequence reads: CASSLASFPKAEQFF. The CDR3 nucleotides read TGCGCCAGCAGCTTGGCAAGTTTCCCAAAAGCTGAGCAGTTCTTC.

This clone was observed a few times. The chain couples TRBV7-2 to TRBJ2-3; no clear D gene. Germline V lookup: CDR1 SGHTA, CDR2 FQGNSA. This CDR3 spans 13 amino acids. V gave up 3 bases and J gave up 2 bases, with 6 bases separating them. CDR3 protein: CASSFTVTDTQYF. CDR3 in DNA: TGTGCCAGCAGCTTTACAGTCACAGATACGCAGTATTTT.

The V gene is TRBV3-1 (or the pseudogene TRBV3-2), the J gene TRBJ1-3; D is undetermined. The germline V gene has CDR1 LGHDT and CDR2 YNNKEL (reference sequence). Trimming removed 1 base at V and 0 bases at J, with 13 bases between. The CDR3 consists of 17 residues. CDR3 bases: TGTGCCAGCAGCCAAGCCCCGGCGGCTTTCTCTGGAAACACCATATATTTT. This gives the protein CASSQAPAAFSGNTIYF.

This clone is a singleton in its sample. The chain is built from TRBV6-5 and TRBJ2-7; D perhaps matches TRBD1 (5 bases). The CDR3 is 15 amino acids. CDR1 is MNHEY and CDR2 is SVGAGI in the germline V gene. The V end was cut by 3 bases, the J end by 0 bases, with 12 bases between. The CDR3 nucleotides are TGTGCCAGCAGTTATCGGATTGGGGCCTCCTACGAGCAGTACTTC. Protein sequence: CASSYRIGASYEQYF.

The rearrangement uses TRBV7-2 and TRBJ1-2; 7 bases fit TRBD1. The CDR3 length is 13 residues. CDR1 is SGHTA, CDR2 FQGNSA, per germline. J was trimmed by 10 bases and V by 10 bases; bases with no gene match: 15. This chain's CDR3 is CAINSGGPPAYTF. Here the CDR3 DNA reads TGTGCCATCAACTCAGGGGGTCCACCCGCCTACACCTTC.

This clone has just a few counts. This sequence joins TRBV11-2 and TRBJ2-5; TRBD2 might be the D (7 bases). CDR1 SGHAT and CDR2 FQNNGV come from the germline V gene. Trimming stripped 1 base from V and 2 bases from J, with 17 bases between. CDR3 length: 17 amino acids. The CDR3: CASSLAIPGGGQETQYF. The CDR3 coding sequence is TGTGCCAGCAGCTTAGCGATACCGGGGGGCGGTCAAGAGACCCAGTACTTC.

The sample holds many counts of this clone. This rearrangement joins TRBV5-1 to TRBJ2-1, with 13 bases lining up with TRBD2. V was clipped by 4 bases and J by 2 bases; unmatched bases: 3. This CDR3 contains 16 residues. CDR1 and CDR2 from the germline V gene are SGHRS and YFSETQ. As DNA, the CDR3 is TGCGCCAGCAGCAGTGGGACTAGCGGGGCCTACAATGAGCAGTTCTTC. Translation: CASSSGTSGAYNEQFF.

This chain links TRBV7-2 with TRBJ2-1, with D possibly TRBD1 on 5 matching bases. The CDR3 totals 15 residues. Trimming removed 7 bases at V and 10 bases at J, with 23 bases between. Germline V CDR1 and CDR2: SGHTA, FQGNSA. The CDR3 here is CASNSNWGGGREQFF. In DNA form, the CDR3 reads TGTGCCAGCAACTCTAACTGGGGCGGCGGCAGGGAGCAGTTCTTC.

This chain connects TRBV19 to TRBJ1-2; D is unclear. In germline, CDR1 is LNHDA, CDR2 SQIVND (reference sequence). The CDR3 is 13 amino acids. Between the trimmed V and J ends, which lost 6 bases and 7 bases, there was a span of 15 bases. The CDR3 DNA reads TGTGCCAGTAGCTTGCGGGAACGTAGTGGCTACACCTTC. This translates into CASSLRERSGYTF.

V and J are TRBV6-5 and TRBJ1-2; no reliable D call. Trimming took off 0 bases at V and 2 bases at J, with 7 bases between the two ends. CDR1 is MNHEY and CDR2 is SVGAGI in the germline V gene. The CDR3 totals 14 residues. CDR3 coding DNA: TGTGCCAGCAGTTACTCGGGCTCCAACTATGGCTACACCTTC. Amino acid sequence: CASSYSGSNYGYTF.

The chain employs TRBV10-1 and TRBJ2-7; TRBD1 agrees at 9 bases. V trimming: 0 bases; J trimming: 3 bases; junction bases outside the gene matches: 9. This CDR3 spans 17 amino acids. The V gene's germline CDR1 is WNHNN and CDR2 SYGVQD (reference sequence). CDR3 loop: CASSESKRDRVYYEQYV. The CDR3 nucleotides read TGCGCCAGCAGTGAGTCGAAGAGGGACAGGGTTTACTACGAGCAGTACGTC.